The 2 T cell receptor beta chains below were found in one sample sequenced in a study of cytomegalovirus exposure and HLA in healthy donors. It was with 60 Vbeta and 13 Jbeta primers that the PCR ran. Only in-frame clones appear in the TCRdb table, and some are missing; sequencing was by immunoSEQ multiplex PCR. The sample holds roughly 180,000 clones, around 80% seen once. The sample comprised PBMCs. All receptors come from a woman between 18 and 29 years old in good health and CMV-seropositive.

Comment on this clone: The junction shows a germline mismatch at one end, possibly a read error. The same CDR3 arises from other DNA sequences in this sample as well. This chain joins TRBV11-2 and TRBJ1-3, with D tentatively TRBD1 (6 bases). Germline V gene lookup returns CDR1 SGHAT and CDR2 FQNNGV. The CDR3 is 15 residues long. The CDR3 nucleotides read TGTGCCAGCAGCTTAAGGGGGTTAGGTGGAAACACCATATACTTT. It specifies CASSLRGLGGNTIYF. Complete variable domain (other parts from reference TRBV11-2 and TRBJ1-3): EAGVAQSPRYKIIEKRQSVAFWCNPISGHATLYWYQQILGQGPKLLIQFQNNGVVDDSQLPKDRFSAERLKGVDSTLKIQPAKLEDSAVYLCASSLRGLGGNTIYFGEGSWLTVV.

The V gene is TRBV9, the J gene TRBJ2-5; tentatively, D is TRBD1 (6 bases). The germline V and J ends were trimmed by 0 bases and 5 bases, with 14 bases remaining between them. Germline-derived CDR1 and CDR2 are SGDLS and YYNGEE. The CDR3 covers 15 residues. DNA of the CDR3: TGTGCCAGCAGCGTAGGTCAGGGGCGCGGGGAGACCCAGTACTTC. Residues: CASSVGQGRGETQYF.